This TCR beta chain was found in a study of T cells after yellow fever vaccination (dated by TCRdb to the late 2010s). For context, the study as a whole: Libraries from fractions with low cell numbers were prepared with the SMART-Seq v4 Ultra Low Input RNA kit. Bulk TCR alpha and beta repertoires were sequenced longitudinally to track T-cell clones before and after primary and booster YFV17D yellow fever vaccination. Two healthy male donors, one aged 18 to 30 and one aged 30 to 40 years, made up the cohort. Blood was drawn at multiple timepoints before and after primary and secondary immunization, with bulk PBMC replicates and cell subsets isolated. Here is what the overall study found, with its caveats: The secondary T-cell response was weaker than the primary response but faster, peaking on day 5 instead of day 15. Only a couple of donors were included in the study, so the extent to which the findings can be generalized is limited. A small share of clonotypes occurred in both CD4 and CD8 compartments, likely arising from convergent recombination. Computational filtering was needed because FACS-sorted repertoires could contain abundant contaminating clonotypes from the bulk population. Most clones expanded after primary vaccination were re-detected after the booster (about 95% of CD4 and around nine tenths of CD8), suggesting broad memory maintenance.

This clonotype came up a few times. Its antigen specificity is not known. Base-call qualities are not available, and no considerably larger clone is one nucleotide away. According to the germline V gene, CDR1 reads SGHRS and CDR2 reads YFSETQ. Between the V and J ends, shortened by 0 bases and 3 bases respectively, the junction contains 10 bases. From the cysteine through the phenylalanine, the CDR3 covers 15 amino acids. This entry keeps only the CDR3 DNA: 45 bases, framed from base 1. The treatment or condition label here, explained by the study, means: live attenuated yellow fever vaccine strain. PBMCs were isolated from peripheral blood using a standard Ficoll-Paque protocol. Dynabeads CD4 and CD8 positive selection kits were used to isolate the CD4 and CD8 T-cell fractions. RNA was extracted with TriZol from bulk PBMCs, CD4 and CD8 fractions, and dextramer-positive and dextramer-negative fractions.

Sequencing instrument: Illumina NovaSeq 6000. TCR cDNA was synthesized by 5'RACE template switching, through which a universal primer site and unique molecular identifiers were introduced. cDNA synthesis was primed from both the TCR alpha and TCR beta constant segments. Two PCR steps were used to amplify libraries, with sample barcodes and sequencing adapters being added in the second step. Sequencing of libraries was performed on Illumina HiSeq 2500 (2x100 bp) or NovaSeq (2x150 bp). The original pipeline was this. Reads were demultiplexed and collapsed into UMI consensus sequences with MIGEC, and V(D)J alignment was performed with MiXCR. Using edgeR on replicate PBMC samples, clonotypes were called vaccine-responding if FDR was below 0.01 and the log2 fold change was above 5 up to day 15. Each bulk clonotype was labeled CD4 or CD8 based on which sequenced repertoire, CD4 or CD8, contained the clonotype at higher abundance. TCRdb cleaned the public reads at Q25 with fastp, built clones with MiXCR and kept in-frame beta chains. Rows are combined by CDR3 protein, so each entry shows the most common genes and DNA. What appears here as the V and J calls and clone size reflects TCRdb's work, not the paper's. The sample profile shows a few hundred thousand distinct CDR3 sequences; 8.5% to 10% of them were found once. Around 3.4% of the sample is in the top ten clones.

The V and J segments used are TRBV5-1 and TRBJ2-1, with TRBD2 tentatively as D gene (5 bases match). This receptor was taken from a man in his late teens or twenties who received the YFV17D yellow fever vaccine. Sequencing was performed on CD4+ T cells sorted from PBMCs, taken 5 days after the yellow fever booster vaccination. The CDR3 region has the sequence CASSLEGDYYNEQFF. The DNA sequence reads TGCGCCAGCAGCTTGGAGGGCGACTACTACAATGAGCAGTTCTTC.